This entry concerns a single T cell receptor (beta chain). As yet, its antigen is unknown. The entry originates in a study of shared clonotypes between healthy human individuals. Study information: Three plates each covered CD4 naive and memory; CD8 naive two, CD8 memory one. Study results and limitations: Sequencing of the sorted subsets was shown by rarefaction to be incomplete despite large depth.

This CDR3 contains 19 residues. V lost 3 bases to trimming and J lost 1 base; unmatched junction nucleotides: 9. Per the germline V gene, CDR1 is MGHRA and CDR2 is YSYEKL. Replicate PCRs from sorted subsets contained 200 ng DNA, which is 29,000 or so T cell genomes. The protocol was immunoSEQ multiplex PCR, while the TCRdb copy is restricted to in-frame clones and leaves out a portion. The data show around 300,000 clones, with roughly 84% seen just once and about 16% held by the top ten. This sequence was found in a man younger than 35 in good health. The chain carries TRBV4-1 and TRBJ2-7, with 16 nucleotides matching TRBD2. The sample comprised memory CD8+ T cells sorted from blood. The subset: CD45RO+ cells pooled with CCR7-negative TemRA cells. The CDR3 bases are TGCGCCAGCAGCCACCTGGGACTAGCGGGGGGGATCTCATCCTACGAGCAGTACTTC. This sequence encodes CASSHLGLAGGISSYEQYF.